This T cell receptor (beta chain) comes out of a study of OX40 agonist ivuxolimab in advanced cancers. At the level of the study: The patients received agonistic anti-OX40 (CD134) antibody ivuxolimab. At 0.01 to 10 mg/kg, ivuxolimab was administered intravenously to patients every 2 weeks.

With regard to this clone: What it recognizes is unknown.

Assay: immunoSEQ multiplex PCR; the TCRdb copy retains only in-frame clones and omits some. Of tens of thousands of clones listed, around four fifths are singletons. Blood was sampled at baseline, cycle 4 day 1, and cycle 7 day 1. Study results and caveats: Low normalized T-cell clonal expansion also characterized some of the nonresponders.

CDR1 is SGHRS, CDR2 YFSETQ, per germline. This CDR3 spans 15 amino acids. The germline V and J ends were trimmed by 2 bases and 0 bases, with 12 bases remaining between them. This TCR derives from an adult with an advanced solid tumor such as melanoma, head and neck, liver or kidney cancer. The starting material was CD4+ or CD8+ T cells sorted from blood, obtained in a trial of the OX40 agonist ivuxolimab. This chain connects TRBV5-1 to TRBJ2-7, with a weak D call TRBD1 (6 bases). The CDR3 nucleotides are TGCGCCAGCAGCTTATCTGTGGACAGCTCCTACGAGCAGTACTTC. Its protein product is CASSLSVDSSYEQYF.